These T cell receptor beta chains were read from a single sample in a study of shared clonotypes between healthy human individuals. Assay: immunoSEQ multiplex PCR; the TCRdb copy retains only in-frame clones and omits some. The table has around 1,000,000 clones, roughly 80% seen once. Sequencing input: memory CD4+ T cells from PBMCs. The receptors originated from a man aged 18-30 years in good health. Some clones in this sample may be carry-over from other donors' samples. The CDR3 runs from the conserved cysteine through the conserved F or W. Fields, in order: J gene, V gene, CDR3 protein.

TRBJ1-2	TRBV11-3	CASSPGQGVYGYTF
TRBJ2-1	TRBV28	CASSRIGQGVYNEQFF
TRBJ1-2	TRBV19	CASRIQGGNYGYTF
TRBJ1-2	TRBV11-2	CASSPDSQYGYTF
TRBJ2-6	TRBV5-1	CASSTSGANVLTF
TRBJ1-4	TRBV7-9	CASSLGTGAGEKLFF
TRBJ2-7	TRBV21-1	CASSVPQGRTKNIDEQYF
TRBJ2-3	TRBV5-1	CASSLGSDASTDTQYF
TRBJ2-5	TRBV7-2	CASMVQGARETQYF
TRBJ2-7	TRBV7-2	CASSLAQGEPYEQYF
.	TRBV10-3	CAISRSGYEQYF
TRBJ2-1	TRBV2	CASFGGSGQFF
TRBJ2-4	TRBV7-2	CASSFLSGTSGSLQYF
TRBJ2-5	TRBV28	CASSLVSQQETQYF
TRBJ2-5	TRBV7-2	CASSLLDTQYF
TRBJ1-4	TRBV5-6	CASSLVMGDEKLFF
TRBJ2-5	TRBV21-1	CASSRSQETQYF
TRBJ2-1	TRBV7-3	CASSVGATYNEQFF
TRBJ1-6	TRBV6-6	CASSSGTTGYSPLHF
TRBJ2-7	TRBV19	CASSTSGTAYEQYF
TRBJ2-3	TRBV15	CATSRDNFLEDTQYF
TRBJ2-3	TRBV7-9	CASSPRTSSDTQYF
TRBJ2-1	TRBV6-1	CASTGGTVDYNEQFF
TRBJ1-4	TRBV4-1	CASSSDRVTNEKLFF
TRBJ2-5	TRBV9	CASSVGGRGGETQYF
TRBJ2-7	TRBV5-4	CASSLPQKSGSYEQYF
TRBJ1-3	TRBV18	CASSHDYGTGPSSGNTIYF
TRBJ2-1	TRBV4-2	CASSRYPGQPYNEQFF
TRBJ2-3	TRBV5-1	CASSSRWKRTDTQYF
TRBJ2-2	TRBV11-2	CASSLHRGANTGELFF
TRBJ2-7	TRBV27	CASIPNPPYEQYF
TRBJ2-7	TRBV4-2	CASSPGTGTSHEQYF
TRBJ1-1	TRBV30	CAWSIAGRNTEAFF
TRBJ2-7	TRBV27	CASSPYPYEQYF
TRBJ1-1	TRBV5-6	CASSGGGGGAFF
TRBJ2-7	TRBV7-2	CASSSQPPTSGSGQYF
TRBJ2-3	TRBV2	CASSVGRSTDTQYF
TRBJ2-1	TRBV6-1	CASSGRGGGYNEQFF
TRBJ2-6	TRBV2	CASSARVPSGANVLTF
TRBJ2-5	TRBV28	CASSQLLTGGVETQYF
TRBJ1-1	TRBV19	CASSSNRGGNTEAFF
TRBJ1-1	TRBV18	CASSPEGGTEAFF
TRBJ1-2	TRBV10-3	CAISESWDMVIGYTF
TRBJ1-5	TRBV2	CASSEQNRDNQPQHF
TRBJ2-2	TRBV5-1	CASSLGRLRAGELFF
TRBJ1-5	TRBV28	CASSSSGVWGGSNQPQHF
TRBJ2-3	TRBV5-4	CASSNSAHSTDTQYF
TRBJ2-7	TRBV5-1	CASSPTPGRGPSSYEQYF
TRBJ1-5	TRBV18	CASSPGVGSNQPQHF
TRBJ1-4	TRBV30	CAWSLTSTNEKLFF
TRBJ1-2	TRBV5-1	CASSPGQQTQRGGYTF
TRBJ1-2	TRBV18	CASSGSRGDYGYTF